The clone carrying this T cell receptor (beta chain) was seen repeatedly, ten times or more. Its target is not known. The sample is drawn from a study of T-cell memory formation after mild COVID-19. Study observations and caveats: Cross-reactive memory apparently joined, as some responding clones appeared in pre-infection memory. Mainly in CM and EM were contracting CD4+ clones; CD8+ were in EMRA. Later expanders leaned CD4+, whereas day 15 to 85 contracting clones were balanced CD4/CD8.

V was clipped by 0 bases and J by 6 bases; unmatched bases: 6. The CDR3 is 15 residues long. Germline lookup yields CDR1 LNHNV and CDR2 YYDKDF (reference sequence). Constant-segment-primed 5'RACE gave TCR alpha and TCR beta cDNA libraries with sample barcodes and UMIs. MiXCR was run by TCRdb on the 5' RACE reads, yielding one entry per CDR3 protein. Here the sample spans a few hundred thousand distinct CDR3 sequences, about 17% being singletons. The chain uses TRBV15 and TRBJ2-7, with 9 bases lining up with TRBD1. The sequenced sample was PBMCs or a T cell subset sorted from them (not recorded which). The source of this sequence is a man between 18 and 35 years old who had mild COVID-19 (a few samples of this study predate the infection). Cell type and time point are not known. For the CDR3, the DNA is TGTGCCACCAGCAGAGATACTACAGGGGGCGTCGAGCAGTACTTC. It specifies CATSRDTTGGVEQYF.